A selection of T cell receptor beta chains follows, all from one sample in a study of monozygotic twins with inflammatory bowel disease. TCRdb reprocessed the 5' RACE reads, with one entry per CDR3 protein and no DNA. The sample data list fewer than 110,000 distinct CDR3 sequences. The source material was blood. The receptors derive from a human donor with ulcerative colitis or Crohn's disease, or a healthy co-twin of an affected twin (not recorded which). The CDR3 runs from the conserved cysteine through the conserved F or W.

J gene	V gene	CDR3 protein
TRBJ1-6	TRBV7-2	CASSERTGYSPLHF
TRBJ1-5	TRBV29-1	CSVRDRTDQPQHF
TRBJ1-1	TRBV5-1	CASSLAGTGTEAFF
TRBJ2-2	TRBV7-2	CASSFGGVTGELFF
TRBJ2-2	TRBV5-1	CATAGGNTGELFF
TRBJ2-7	TRBV10-3	CAISQTGTRTYEQYF
TRBJ2-1	TRBV15	CATSRDVSSGTVLYNEQFF
TRBJ1-4	TRBV12-3/TRBV12-4	CASSLFGGPGEKLFF
TRBJ2-7	TRBV5-1	CASSLIPGGYEQYF
TRBJ2-4	TRBV4-3	CASSRTVLENIQYF
TRBJ2-1	TRBV7-9	CASSLAGGEYNEQFF
TRBJ2-5	TRBV28	CASTRPGIQETQYF
TRBJ2-3	TRBV7-2	CASSLQRELILTDTQYF
TRBJ2-2	TRBV20-1	CSASRRDFNTGELFF
TRBJ2-2	TRBV28	CASSPFWVPGELFF
TRBJ2-3	TRBV10-3	CAISEAGDTQYF
TRBJ2-7	TRBV7-9	CASSLKSYEQYF
TRBJ1-5	TRBV6-2/TRBV6-3	CASRYGAGGVQPQHF
TRBJ2-7	TRBV20-1	CSARDAGTAEYYEQYF
TRBJ1-1	TRBV7-6	CASSLQQGGYTEAFF
TRBJ2-3	TRBV6-4	CASSDSLAGFTDTQYF
TRBJ2-7	TRBV12-3/TRBV12-4	CASSLMDVTYEQYF
TRBJ2-7	TRBV7-2	CASSLGGQSYEQYF
TRBJ2-5	TRBV5-1	CASSSIRSGFQETQYF
TRBJ2-7	TRBV28	CASRMTGLSYEQYF
TRBJ1-5	TRBV20-1	CSAGYRDRAHQPQHF
TRBJ2-2	TRBV7-9	CASSLGVNGTGELFF
TRBJ2-7	TRBV7-9	CASSSGMRLHYEQYF
TRBJ1-4	TRBV4-3	CASSQDSQSNPRRKLFF
TRBJ2-3	TRBV5-1	CASSWTSGMVGTQYF
TRBJ2-7	TRBV20-1	CSARGWDLSSYEQYF
TRBJ1-4	TRBV20-1	CSARDSKHLFF
TRBJ2-1	TRBV4-3	CASSQDLLVGRVNEQFF
TRBJ1-2	TRBV14	CASSQFPAPTNYGYTF
TRBJ2-7	TRBV7-2	CASSLAGESIYEQYF